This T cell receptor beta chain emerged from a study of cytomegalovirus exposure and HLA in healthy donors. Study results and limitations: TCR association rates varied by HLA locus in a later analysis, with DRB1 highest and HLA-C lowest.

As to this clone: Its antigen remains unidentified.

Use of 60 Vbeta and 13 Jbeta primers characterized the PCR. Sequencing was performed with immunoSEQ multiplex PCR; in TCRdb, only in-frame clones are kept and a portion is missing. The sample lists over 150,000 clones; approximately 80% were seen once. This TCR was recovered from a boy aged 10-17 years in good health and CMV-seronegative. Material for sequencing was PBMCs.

CDR3 nucleotide sequence: TGTGCCAGCAGCTTAGTAGCGGGAAGCACAGATACGCAGTATTTT. Protein sequence: CASSLVAGSTDTQYF. The chain links TRBV11-3 to TRBJ2-3; 8 bases agree with TRBD2. CDR3 size: 15 residues. The junction had 0 bases not matched to a gene; V was cut back by 1 base and J by 0 bases. Germline CDR1 is SGHNT and CDR2 is YENEEA. The full variable domain, with the rest looked up from reference TRBV11-3 and TRBJ2-3, is EAGVVQSPRYKIIEKKQPVAFWCNPISGHNTLYWYLQNLGQGPELLIRYENEEAVDDSQLPKDRFSAERLKGVDSTLKIQPAELGDSAVYLCASSLVAGSTDTQYFGPGTRLTVL.